This paragraph reports one T cell receptor beta chain. Other DNA sequences in this specimen translate into the identical CDR3. The authors' processing: How many nucleated cells were present was estimated from reference gene primer amplification. The table came from immunoSEQ multiplex PCR; TCRdb's copy has only in-frame clones and leaves some out. The V and J calls and the clone size are those of that table, but D and trimming were determined from the DNA. This repertoire shows over 300,000 clones, around 83% found once; its top ten account for 1% to 1.5%. The data originate from a study of blood T cell repertoires in COVID-19. Study context: Collection of acute and convalescent COVID-19 samples took place in the United States, Italy and Spain.

The V and J ends lost 0 bases and 4 bases, in that order; junction bases with no gene match: 2. Germline lookup yields CDR1 GTSNPN and CDR2 SVGIG (reference sequence). This CDR3 has 13 amino acids. The TCR originated in a woman aged 45-60 years with acute or convalescent COVID-19. Sequenced input: peripheral blood. V gene TRBV30 combines with J gene TRBJ2-5; 7 bases agree with TRBD1. The CDR3 loop is CAWSVQGLETQYF. CDR3 in DNA: TGTGCCTGGAGTGTACAGGGGTTAGAGACCCAGTACTTC.